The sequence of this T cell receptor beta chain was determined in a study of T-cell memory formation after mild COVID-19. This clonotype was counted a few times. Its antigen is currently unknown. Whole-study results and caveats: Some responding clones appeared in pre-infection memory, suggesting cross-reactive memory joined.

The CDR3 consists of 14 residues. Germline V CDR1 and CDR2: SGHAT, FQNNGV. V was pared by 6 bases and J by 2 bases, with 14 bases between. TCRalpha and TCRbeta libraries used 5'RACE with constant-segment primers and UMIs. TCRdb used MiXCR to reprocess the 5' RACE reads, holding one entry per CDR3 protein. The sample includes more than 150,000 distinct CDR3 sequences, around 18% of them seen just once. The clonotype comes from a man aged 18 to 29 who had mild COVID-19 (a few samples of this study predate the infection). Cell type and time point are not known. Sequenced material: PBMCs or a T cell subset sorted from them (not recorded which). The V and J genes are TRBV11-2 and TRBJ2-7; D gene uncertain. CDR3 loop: CASRYGRWTYEQYF. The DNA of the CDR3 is TGTGCCAGCAGATACGGACGGTGGACCTACGAGCAGTACTTC.